This T cell receptor (beta chain) was obtained from a study of T cells in Graves' hyperthyroidism and ophthalmopathy. Study summary: Specimen type is peripheral blood, collected at initial diagnosis prior to any treatment. Regarding the study as a whole: The majority of expanded thyroid clonotypes above 0.001 also appeared in blood.

The ends were cut back, 1 base at V and 0 bases at J, with 7 bases in the middle. CDR3 length equals 13 residues. Germline loops: CDR1 DFQATT, CDR2 SNEGSKA (reference sequence). There were TCR beta CDR3 regions amplified from RNA transcripts. HTBI primers were the set used in a first-round RT-PCR of the TCR CDR3. TCRdb reprocessed the multiplex PCR reads via MiXCR and lists one record per CDR3 protein. Of over 500,000 distinct CDR3 sequences in the sample, approximately 16% were seen once. In this sample, this clonotype turned up a few times. Its antigen is still unknown. This receptor was identified in a woman aged 30 to 39 with Graves' ophthalmopathy. The material sequenced was blood. J is TRBJ2-7 and V is TRBV20-1; D not certain. Here the CDR3 DNA reads TGCAGTGCTAGAGGAAAGAGCTCCTACGAGCAGTACTTC. It encodes CSARGKSSYEQYF.